The 21 T cell receptor beta chains below were found in one sample sequenced in a study of long-term antiretroviral therapy in people with HIV. Version v3.0 of the immunoSEQ assay was performed at survey level. Generated by immunoSEQ multiplex PCR, the TCRdb table keeps only in-frame clones and is missing some. The repertoire holds around 9,800 clones, approximately 85% seen once, with about 20% in the top ten. Sequenced material: unsorted PBMCs, taken 1.8 years after starting antiretroviral therapy. The origin of the receptors is a man aged 35 to 55 with HIV.

The chain recombines TRBV28 with TRBJ1-1; D is possibly TRBD1 (5 bases). Germline values: CDR1 MDHEN, CDR2 SYDVKM. This CDR3 region has 15 residues. Trimming shortened V by 5 bases and J by 3 bases, and 16 bases separated the two germline ends. The CDR3 DNA follows: TGTGCCAGCAGTCTCCCAGGGCGCAAGGACACTGAAGCTTTCTTT. Translation gives CASSLPGRKDTEAFF. Full variable domain (missing parts from reference TRBV28 and TRBJ1-1): DVKVTQSSRYLVKRTGEKVFLECVQDMDHENMFWYRQDPGLGLRLIYFSYDVKMKEKGDIPEGYSVSREKKERFSLILESASTNQTSMYLCASSLPGRKDTEAFFGQGTRLTVV.

The chain employs TRBV4-3 and TRBJ2-3; D not resolved. V gave up 0 bases and J gave up 5 bases, with 12 bases separating them. Germline CDR1 is LGHNA and CDR2 is YSLEER. The CDR3 runs 15 residues. CDR3 nucleotides: TGCGCCAGCAGCCAAGAGGAAATGTCTATAGATACGCAGTATTTT. Protein: CASSQEEMSIDTQYF.

The chain is built from TRBV7-2 and TRBJ2-5; possibly TRBD1 for D (5 bases). CDR1 is SGHTA and CDR2 is FQGNSA in the germline V gene. The length of the CDR3 is 16 residues. V lost 5 bases and J 1 base, leaving 17 bases between the germline ends. The DNA of the CDR3 is TGTGCCAGCAGCCCAAGTTTAAGACAGTCCCAAGAGACCCAGTACTTC. This codes for CASSPSLRQSQETQYF.

The chain couples TRBV7-2 to TRBJ1-5; possibly TRBD1 for D (6 bases). The CDR3 loop spans 13 amino acids. Germline V gives CDR1 SGHTA, CDR2 FQGNSA. V was trimmed by 4 bases and J by 4 bases, leaving 8 bases between them. This chain's CDR3 is CASSSTGNQPQHF. CDR3 DNA: TGTGCCAGCAGCTCCACAGGGAATCAGCCCCAGCATTTT.

This chain joins TRBV5-1 and TRBJ2-1, with 8 bases aligning to TRBD2. CDR1 and CDR2 (germline): SGHRS, YFSETQ. J was trimmed by 0 bases and V by 4 bases; bases with no gene match: 9. The CDR3 is made up of 17 amino acids. CDR3 in DNA: TGCGCCAGCAGCCCCGGGGGGGCCTCAAGCTCCTACAATGAGCAGTTCTTC. Translation: CASSPGGASSSYNEQFF.

The chain links TRBV7-6 to TRBJ1-1; D remains unclear. CDR1 is SGHVS, CDR2 FNYEAQ, per germline. The CDR3 loop spans 14 amino acids. V gave up 6 bases and J gave up 2 bases, with 13 bases separating them. The CDR3 reads CASSPILGNTEAFF. In DNA, the CDR3 is TGTGCCAGCAGTCCAATTTTGGGCAACACTGAAGCTTTCTTT.

J is TRBJ2-7 and V is TRBV29-1; 7 bases align to TRBD1. The CDR3 extends over 12 amino acids. The V segment lost 3 bases and the J segment 3 bases; nucleotides outside the gene matches: 2. The germline gives CDR1 SQVTM, CDR2 ANQGSEA. Here the CDR3 reads CSVDTGDYEQYF. The CDR3 DNA follows: TGCAGCGTTGATACAGGGGACTACGAGCAGTACTTC.

The chain couples TRBV7-8 to TRBJ2-1; 7 bases agree with TRBD2. The V gene end was trimmed by 5 bases and the J gene end by 3 bases; junction bases not matched to a gene: 1. CDR1 is SGHVS and CDR2 is FQNEAQ in the germline V gene. The CDR3 loop spans 13 amino acids. CDR3 coding DNA: TGTGCCAGCAGCGGGGACTACTACAATGAGCAGTTCTTC. It is translated as CASSGDYYNEQFF.

The V and J genes are TRBV7-2 and TRBJ1-4; 7 positions match TRBD1. Germline assignment: CDR1 SGHTA and CDR2 FQGNSA. The CDR3 has 18 residues. Trimming took 1 base from V and 7 from J; bases not matched to a gene: 15. The CDR3 loop reads CASSLGGQLLAEAEKLFF. The DNA for the CDR3 is TGTGCCAGCAGCTTAGGGGGACAGTTGTTGGCTGAAGCTGAAAAACTGTTTTTT.

The chain employs TRBV11-2 and TRBJ2-7; the D call may be TRBD1 or TRBD2 (5 bases each). This CDR3 contains 14 residues. V was clipped by 6 bases and J by 2 bases, with 14 bases between them. Germline values: CDR1 SGHAT, CDR2 FQNNGV. CDR3 sequence: CASSQRGVTYEQYF. The CDR3 DNA sequence: TGTGCCAGCAGTCAGAGGGGCGTAACCTACGAGCAGTACTTC.

The chain recombines TRBV19 with TRBJ2-7, with 7 bases lining up with TRBD1. With V trimmed by 3 bases and J by 3 bases, 11 bases remained unmatched. There are 16 residues in the CDR3. Per the germline V gene, CDR1 is LNHDA and CDR2 is SQIVND (reference sequence). CDR3 sequence (DNA): TGTGCCAGTAGTATTCGACAGGGAAAGGGGGTCTACGAGCAGTACTTC. Translating it yields CASSIRQGKGVYEQYF.

This clone showed up just once. The chain is built from TRBV19 and TRBJ2-7; D uncertain. CDR1 is LNHDA and CDR2 is SQIVND in the germline V gene (reference sequence). This CDR3 contains 15 residues. Trimming took 4 bases from V and 7 from J, leaving 20 bases between them. Here the CDR3 reads CASSKDRIQNGEQYF. The CDR3 DNA reads TGTGCCAGTAGTAAAGACCGGATCCAGAATGGGGAGCAGTACTTC.

This clone came up a few times. This chain links TRBV30 with TRBJ2-2; D is possibly TRBD2 (5 bases). The CDR3 has 13 amino acids. CDR1 and CDR2 from the germline V gene are GTSNPN and SVGIG (reference sequence). V was cut by 2 bases and J by 9 bases, with 13 bases left in between. CDR3 sequence (DNA): TGTGCCTGGAGTTGGACTGGAGCCCGGGAGCTGTTTTTT. It is translated as CAWSWTGARELFF.

This sequence joins TRBV14 and TRBJ2-4; no clear D. V was clipped by 4 bases and J by 6 bases, with 10 bases between them. Germline V gene lookup returns CDR1 SGHDN and CDR2 FVKESK. CDR3 length: 13 residues. As DNA, the CDR3 is TGTGCCAGCAGCCTCCAGGCTTTAAACATTCAGTACTTC. This translates into CASSLQALNIQYF.

This clone was seen only once. The chain carries TRBV6-5 and TRBJ2-7; 12 positions agree with TRBD2. The CDR3 runs to 16 residues. The J segment lost 2 bases and the V segment lost 4 bases, leaving 6 bases of the junction unmatched. Germline V lookup: CDR1 MNHEY, CDR2 SVGAGI. This chain's CDR3 is CASSFNLAGGPYEQYF. As DNA, the CDR3 is TGTGCCAGCAGTTTCAACCTAGCGGGAGGGCCCTACGAGCAGTACTTC.

The J gene is TRBJ2-3, the V gene TRBV2, with D possibly matching TRBD2 (6 bases). This CDR3 is built from 14 residues. Trimming shortened V by 7 bases and J by 0 bases, and 11 bases separated the two germline ends. Germline V gene lookup returns CDR1 SNHLY and CDR2 FYNNEI. Written as DNA, the CDR3 is TGTGCCAGCAAGGGCGGGGTTAGCACAGATACGCAGTATTTT. This translates into CASKGGVSTDTQYF.

V usage is TRBV14 and J usage is TRBJ2-7, with D perhaps TRBD2 (5 bases). The length of the CDR3 is 13 residues. Germline-derived CDR1 and CDR2 are SGHDN and FVKESK. The ends were cut back, 4 bases at V and 0 bases at J, with 7 bases in the middle. As DNA, the CDR3 is TGTGCCAGCAGCCGGACTGTCTCCTACGAGCAGTACTTC. Translated, it gives CASSRTVSYEQYF.

The CDR3, as DNA: TGTGCCAGCAGTTTTCAGGGAGGTACAAATCAGCCCCAGCATTTT. Its translation: CASSFQGGTNQPQHF. The chain combines TRBV28 with TRBJ1-5; maybe TRBD1 (5 bases). From germline, CDR1 is MDHEN and CDR2 SYDVKM. CDR3 length equals 15 residues. The ends were cut back, 3 bases at V and 4 bases at J, with 13 bases in the middle.

The chain employs TRBV19 and TRBJ2-1; TRBD2 agrees at 7 bases. The CDR3 sequence is 16 residues long. Germline CDR1 is LNHDA and CDR2 is SQIVND (reference sequence). After removal of 8 bases from V and 9 bases from J, the junction contained 19 bases not matched to a gene. This CDR3 reads CASSSGAGVGVGEQFF. DNA for the CDR3: TGTGCCAGTTCCTCTGGGGCGGGAGTGGGCGTGGGTGAGCAGTTCTTC.

The V and J genes are TRBV30 and TRBJ2-5, with 7 bases aligning to TRBD2. Trimming cost V 5 bases and J 6 bases; bases outside gene matches: 12. The CDR3 is made up of 14 amino acids. Per the germline V gene, CDR1 is GTSNPN and CDR2 is SVGIG (reference sequence). CDR3 residues: CAWAGEVLSQTQYF. CDR3 bases: TGTGCCTGGGCGGGGGAGGTTCTATCGCAGACCCAGTACTTC.

This chain links TRBV25-1 with TRBJ2-1, with D hard to call. Germline CDR1 is MGHDK and CDR2 is SYGVNS. This CDR3 is built from 13 residues. Between the trimmed V and J ends, which lost 2 bases and 8 bases, there was a span of 10 bases. CDR3 region: CASSEDHKDEQFF. Here the CDR3 DNA reads TGTGCCAGCAGTGAAGACCATAAGGATGAGCAGTTCTTC.